The T cell receptor beta chain described here comes from a study of blood T cell repertoires in COVID-19. On the study more broadly: COVID-19 samples from acute and convalescent phases originated in the United States, Italy and Spain.

CDR3 length equals 16 residues. The V end lost 5 bases, the J end lost 7 bases, and 20 bases lay between the germline ends. Germline assignment: CDR1 MRHNA and CDR2 SNTAGT. Study processing details: Amplification of reference gene primers was used by the study to estimate nucleated cell counts. TCRdb keeps only in-frame clones here, not all; method: immunoSEQ multiplex PCR. The V and J calls and clone size come from that table; D and trimming were worked out from the DNA. Among 110,000 or so clones, about 85% were seen once, and the ten largest hold under 4%. The source of this sequence is a man aged 35-49 years with acute or convalescent COVID-19. The chain carries TRBV6-4 and TRBJ2-2; TRBD1 might be the D (5 bases). The sequenced material came from peripheral blood. CDR3 residues: CASSPQGYLGSGELFF. The CDR3 DNA reads TGTGCCAGCAGTCCTCAGGGCTACCTCGGAAGCGGGGAGCTGTTTTTT.